The 30 T cell receptor beta chains below all came from one sample that was sequenced in a study of T cells after yellow fever vaccination. TCRdb re-derived calls from the 5' RACE reads in MiXCR, one entry per CDR3 protein. The sample has a few hundred thousand distinct CDR3 sequences; around 9.3% are singletons. The material sequenced was CD4+ T cells sorted from PBMCs, taken 5 days after the yellow fever booster vaccination. These TCRs come from a man aged 18 to 29 who received the YFV17D yellow fever vaccine.

The table lists this clonotype with a few counts. This chain links TRBV5-1 with TRBJ1-6; no reliable D call. The V gene lost 5 bases and the J gene lost 10 bases, with 16 bases spanning the gap. The CDR3 has 14 amino acids. Germline V CDR1 and CDR2: SGHRS, YFSETQ. CDR3 loop: CASRFKGAESPLHF. The CDR3 bases are TGCGCCAGCAGATTCAAGGGAGCGGAATCACCCCTCCACTTT.

This clonotype appeared a few times. The chain combines TRBV2 with TRBJ2-1, with 8 bases matching TRBD1. The germline gives CDR1 SNHLY, CDR2 FYNNEI. V lost 6 bases and J lost 8; bases outside the gene matches: 12. The CDR3 sequence is 15 residues long. The CDR3 bases are TGTGCCAGCAGCCGCCGGGCAGGGGGCCGGGATGAGCAGTTCTTC. This codes for CASSRRAGGRDEQFF.

There are a few counts of this clonotype. The V and J genes are TRBV7-9 and TRBJ1-6; D not resolved. Germline CDR1 and CDR2: SEHNR and FQNEAQ (reference sequence). This CDR3 contains 14 residues. Trimming shortened V by 2 bases and J by 7 bases, and 9 bases separated the two germline ends. The CDR3 region is CASSLYQANSPLHF. CDR3 in DNA: TGTGCCAGCAGCTTATACCAGGCGAATTCACCCCTCCACTTT.

This clonotype appeared a few times. The chain couples TRBV7-2 to TRBJ2-5; D not resolved. Germline assignment: CDR1 SGHTA and CDR2 FQGNSA. The CDR3 spans 14 residues. Trimming left V 1 base short and J 5 bases short, with 11 bases between. The CDR3 loop is CASSLGPIGETQYF. The CDR3 nucleotides read TGTGCCAGCAGCTTAGGTCCAATTGGGGAGACCCAGTACTTC. Supplemented by reference TRBV7-2 and TRBJ2-5, the full variable domain reads GAGVSQSPSNKVTEKGKDVELRCDPISGHTALYWYRQSLGQGLEFLIYFQGNSAPDKSGLPSDRFSAERTGGSVSTLTIQRTQQEDSAVYLCASSLGPIGETQYFGPGTRLLVL.

There are many counts of this clonotype. The V call is TRBV7-8, the J call TRBJ2-4; 11 positions match TRBD1. This CDR3 contains 16 residues. Germline lookup yields CDR1 SGHVS and CDR2 FQNEAQ. The ends lost 5 bases at V and 3 bases at J; junction bases unmatched: 6. Here the CDR3 reads CASSRVDRGLKNIQYF. CDR3 bases: TGTGCCAGCAGCCGCGTGGACAGGGGGCTCAAAAACATTCAGTACTTC.

This clonotype has a handful of counts. V is TRBV18 and J is TRBJ1-1; 7 bases agree with TRBD1. The CDR3 length is 13 residues. V lost 3 bases, J lost 6 bases, and 4 bases stayed unmatched. Germline assignment: CDR1 KGHSH and CDR2 LQKENI. In DNA, the CDR3 is TGTGCCAGCTCACCCCAGGACAGGCCTGAAGCTTTCTTT. Protein sequence: CASSPQDRPEAFF.

The CDR3 region has the DNA TGTGCCAGCAGCTTAGGTAGACAGGGCTACGAGCAGTACGTC. Its protein is CASSLGRQGYEQYV. V is TRBV7-2 and J is TRBJ2-7; TRBD1 agrees at 7 bases. Germline values: CDR1 SGHTA, CDR2 FQGNSA. Trimming removed 1 base from V and 3 bases from J; junction bases left unmatched: 3. The CDR3 runs 14 residues.

This clonotype was picked up a small number of times. CDR3 residues: CALRNRELGEAFF. Here the CDR3 DNA reads TGTGCCCTGAGAAACAGGGAACTCGGTGAAGCTTTCTTT. The chain couples TRBV10-3 to TRBJ1-1; tentatively, D is TRBD1 (6 bases). The length of the CDR3 is 13 residues. The V and J ends lost 11 bases and 7 bases respectively, with 20 bases between them. Germline loops: CDR1 ENHRY, CDR2 SYGVKD.

CDR3 nucleotides: TGTGCCAGCAGCAGCAGGGCCTCCGTATCTCCAGATACGCAGTATTTT. Translating it yields CASSSRASVSPDTQYF. The chain joins TRBV4-2 to TRBJ2-3, with a possible D match to TRBD1 (5 bases). The CDR3 totals 16 residues. V shed 5 bases and J shed 4 bases, with 19 bases lying between them. CDR1 and CDR2 from the germline V gene are LGHNA and YNFKEQ.

There are a few counts of this clonotype. This chain uses TRBV29-1 with TRBJ1-4, with D hard to call. The germline gives CDR1 SQVTM, CDR2 ANQGSEA. CDR3 size: 14 residues. V dropped 4 bases and J dropped 7 bases, with 16 bases sitting between them. CDR3: CSVATLLTTEKLFF. The CDR3 DNA is TGCAGCGTTGCCACCTTGCTGACGACTGAAAAACTGTTTTTT.

Only a few counts were recorded for this clonotype. V and J are TRBV7-2 and TRBJ2-5, with TRBD2 matching over 7 bases. Trimming cost V 5 bases and J 4 bases; bases outside gene matches: 10. CDR3 size: 15 residues. From germline, CDR1 is SGHTA and CDR2 FQGNSA. CDR3 sequence reads: CASSVSGPRVETQYF. As DNA, the CDR3 is TGTGCCAGCAGCGTTAGCGGGCCCCGGGTAGAGACCCAGTACTTC. The whole variable domain, filled in from reference TRBV7-2 and TRBJ2-5, reads GAGVSQSPSNKVTEKGKDVELRCDPISGHTALYWYRQSLGQGLEFLIYFQGNSAPDKSGLPSDRFSAERTGGSVSTLTIQRTQQEDSAVYLCASSVSGPRVETQYFGPGTRLLVL.

This clonotype was observed a few times. The chain links TRBV12-3 or TRBV12-4 to TRBJ2-5; D is undetermined. The CDR3 has 16 amino acids. Trimming removed 1 base from V and 5 bases from J, with 17 bases in between. The CDR3 DNA follows: TGTGCCAGCAGTTTAGGGTCGGCCAGCCCCGGGGAGACCCAGTACTTC. It codes for CASSLGSASPGETQYF.

This chain connects TRBV29-1 to TRBJ2-1, with 8 bases fitting TRBD2. Germline V CDR1 and CDR2: SQVTM, ANQGSEA. The ends lost 4 bases at V and 0 bases at J; junction bases unmatched: 14. CDR3 length: 18 amino acids. CDR3 protein: CSVALAGGAPSSYNEQFF. DNA of the CDR3: TGCAGCGTTGCTCTAGCGGGTGGCGCCCCGTCCTCCTACAATGAGCAGTTCTTC.

The chain links TRBV19 to TRBJ2-1; 7 bases map to TRBD2. This CDR3 has 15 amino acids. Germline trimming cut 7 bases from V and 8 bases from J; bases unmatched to any gene: 14. Germline V gene lookup returns CDR1 LNHDA and CDR2 SQIVND (reference sequence). CDR3 region: CASTRNRAGVDEQFF. Here the CDR3 DNA reads TGTGCCAGTACTCGCAACCGGGCGGGGGTCGATGAGCAGTTCTTC.

This clonotype was counted between two and nine times. The chain joins TRBV7-3 to TRBJ2-4; D uncertain. The germline V gene has CDR1 SGHTA and CDR2 FQGTGA. The CDR3 is made up of 12 amino acids. Trimming removed 4 bases from V and 11 bases from J, with 12 bases in between. CDR3 sequence: CASSSIDGFQYF. Here the CDR3 DNA reads TGTGCCAGCAGCTCAATCGACGGTTTTCAGTACTTC.

Concerning this clonotype: This may be a read error, as it is one base from a much larger clone. The chain has TRBV5-1 and TRBJ2-2; either TRBD1 or TRBD2 may supply D (5 bases each). The CDR3 consists of 15 residues. Germline lookup yields CDR1 SGHRS and CDR2 YFSETQ. CDR3 in amino acids: CASSFGTKNTGELIF. The CDR3 DNA reads as TGCGCCAGCAGCTTCGGGACCAAGAACACCGGGGAGCTGATTTTT.

This chain uses TRBV7-2 with TRBJ2-3, with 10 nucleotides matching TRBD2. Trimming removed 5 bases from V and 6 bases from J; junction bases left unmatched: 14. The CDR3 spans 17 residues. Germline V gene data show CDR1 as SGHTA and CDR2 as FQGNSA. DNA of the CDR3: TGTGCCAGCAGCCATGGAAGGAGCGGGGGGGCCGCGGATACGCAGTATTTT. Residues: CASSHGRSGGAADTQYF.

The chain employs TRBV6-2 or TRBV6-3 and TRBJ1-5; no reliable D call. This CDR3 has 20 amino acids. V lost 5 bases to trimming and J lost 0 bases, with 26 bases between them. The germline V gene has CDR1 MNHEY and CDR2 SVGEGT. The CDR3 region has the DNA TGTGCCAGCAGTCCCAAATCCTCTCACCGTATCCTACTTAGCAATCAGCCCCAGCATTTT. This codes for CASSPKSSHRILLSNQPQHF.

A few counts support this clonotype. This chain links TRBV7-9 with TRBJ2-7, with 7 bases lining up with TRBD2. This CDR3 region has 15 residues. Germline V gene lookup returns CDR1 SEHNR and CDR2 FQNEAQ (reference sequence). The junction had 7 bases not matched to a gene; V was cut back by 5 bases and J by 0 bases. The chain's CDR3 is CASSGRGGGSYEQYF. The CDR3 nucleotides read TGTGCCAGCAGCGGTCGGGGCGGGGGCTCCTACGAGCAGTACTTC.

The CDR3: CASSLEGYGTDTQYF. CDR3 DNA: TGCGCCAGCAGCTTGGAAGGGTATGGAACAGATACGCAGTATTTT. This chain links TRBV5-1 with TRBJ2-3; D gene unclear. Germline V CDR1 and CDR2: SGHRS, YFSETQ. Trimming removed 0 bases at V and 3 bases at J, with 11 bases between. The CDR3 loop spans 15 amino acids.

This sequence joins TRBV20-1 and TRBJ2-6, with D hard to call. The CDR3 has 13 amino acids. Germline CDR1 is DFQATT and CDR2 is SNEGSKA (reference sequence). Between the trimmed V and J ends, which lost 1 base and 2 bases, there was a span of 3 bases. The CDR3 DNA reads as TGCAGTGCTAGAGGGACTGGGGCCAACGTCCTGACTTTC. It encodes CSARGTGANVLTF.

This chain links TRBV7-9 with TRBJ1-2; D is possibly TRBD1 (5 bases). Trimming removed 11 bases at V and 1 base at J, with 14 bases between. The CDR3 is 13 residues long. Germline V gene lookup returns CDR1 SEHNR and CDR2 FQNEAQ (reference sequence). The CDR3 nucleotides are TGTGCCGGAACCGAGGGACTTAACTATGGCTACACCTTC. Translating it yields CAGTEGLNYGYTF.

This chain joins TRBV5-1 and TRBJ2-2, with TRBD1 matching over 12 bases. Germline CDR1 and CDR2: SGHRS and YFSETQ. The V segment lost 0 bases and the J segment 8 bases; nucleotides outside the gene matches: 2. The CDR3 is made up of 15 amino acids. The CDR3 DNA sequence: TGCGCCAGCAGCTTGGCGGGACAGGGGGCAGGGGAGCTGTTTTTT. The encoded protein is CASSLAGQGAGELFF.

This clonotype was observed many times. The J gene is TRBJ1-1, the V gene TRBV4-1, with D possibly being TRBD1 (5 bases). V lost 1 base, J lost 4 bases, and 22 bases lay in between. CDR1 MGHRA and CDR2 YSYEKL come from the germline V gene. This CDR3 is built from 18 residues. This CDR3 reads CASSQAAGRAGFVTEAFF. The CDR3 DNA sequence: TGCGCCAGCAGCCAAGCTGCGGGTCGGGCAGGGTTCGTCACTGAAGCTTTCTTT.

This clonotype turned up a few times. The chain couples TRBV15 to TRBJ2-5; D is ambiguous. V was cut by 3 bases and J by 3 bases, with 2 bases left in between. The CDR3 totals 11 residues. CDR1 LNHNV and CDR2 YYDKDF come from the germline V gene (reference sequence). CDR3 protein: CATSSKETQYF. CDR3 in DNA: TGTGCCACCAGCAGCAAAGAGACCCAGTACTTC.

The chain has TRBV6-6 and TRBJ1-4; unclear D gene. The germline gives CDR1 MNHNY, CDR2 SVGAGI (reference sequence). The V gene lost 5 bases and the J gene lost 0 bases, with 10 bases spanning the gap. The CDR3 runs to 15 residues. CDR3 sequence: CASSPGRPTNEKLFF. CDR3 DNA sequence: TGTGCCAGCAGTCCCGGCAGACCAACTAATGAAAAACTGTTTTTT.

This clonotype was recorded a few times. The chain couples TRBV5-1 to TRBJ1-2; tentative D call: TRBD1 (6 bases). The CDR3 has 15 residues. Trimming left V 0 bases short and J 8 bases short, with 17 bases between. CDR1 is SGHRS and CDR2 is YFSETQ in the germline V gene. The CDR3 here is CASSLDLAGDGGYTF. The CDR3 region has the DNA TGCGCCAGCAGCTTGGACCTCGCAGGGGATGGCGGCTACACCTTC.

The chain has TRBV7-9 and TRBJ1-2, with D possibly being TRBD1 (6 bases). CDR3 length equals 16 residues. Germline V lookup: CDR1 SEHNR, CDR2 FQNEAQ (reference sequence). V shed 0 bases and J shed 3 bases, with 14 bases lying between them. CDR3 region: CASSLARRGRHYGYTF. In nucleotides, the CDR3 is TGTGCCAGCAGCTTAGCCCGCAGGGGTCGGCACTATGGCTACACCTTC.

This clonotype has a count of ten or more. The genes are TRBV7-6 and TRBJ1-1; D gene unclear. The germline V and J ends were trimmed by 0 bases and 6 bases, with 11 bases remaining between them. Per germline, CDR1 SGHVS and CDR2 FNYEAQ. The length of the CDR3 is 14 residues. The CDR3 here is CASSLAPGFAEAFF. The DNA of the CDR3 is TGTGCCAGCAGCTTAGCGCCGGGGTTCGCTGAAGCTTTCTTT.

This clonotype was observed a handful of times. CDR3 in amino acids: CASRGANIQYF. CDR3 DNA: TGTGCCAGCAGGGGCGCAAACATTCAGTACTTC. V is TRBV2 and J is TRBJ2-4; D not resolved. The CDR3 consists of 11 residues. V gave up 6 bases and J gave up 6 bases, with 6 bases separating them. CDR1 is SNHLY and CDR2 is FYNNEI in the germline V gene.